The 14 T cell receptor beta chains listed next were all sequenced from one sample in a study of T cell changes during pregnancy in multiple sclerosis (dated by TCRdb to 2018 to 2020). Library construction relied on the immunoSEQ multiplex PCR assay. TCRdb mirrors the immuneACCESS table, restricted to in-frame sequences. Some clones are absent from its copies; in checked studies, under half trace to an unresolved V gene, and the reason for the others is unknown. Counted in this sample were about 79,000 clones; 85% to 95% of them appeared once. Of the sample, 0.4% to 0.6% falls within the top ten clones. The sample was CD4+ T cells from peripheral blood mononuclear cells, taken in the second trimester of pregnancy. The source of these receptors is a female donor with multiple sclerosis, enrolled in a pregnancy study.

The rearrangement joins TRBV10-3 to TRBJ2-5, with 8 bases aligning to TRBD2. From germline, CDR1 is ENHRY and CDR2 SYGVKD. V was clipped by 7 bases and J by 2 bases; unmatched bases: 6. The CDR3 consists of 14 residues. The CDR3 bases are TGTGCCATCAACGGGGGGGGGCGACAAGAGACCCAGTACTTC. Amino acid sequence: CAINGGGRQETQYF.

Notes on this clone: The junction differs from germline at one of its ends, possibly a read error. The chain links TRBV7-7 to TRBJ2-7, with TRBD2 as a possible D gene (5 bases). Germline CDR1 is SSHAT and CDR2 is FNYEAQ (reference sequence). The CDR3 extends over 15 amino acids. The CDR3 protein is CASSKGPGIEYEQYF. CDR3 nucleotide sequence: TGTGCTAGCAGCAAAGGTCCGGGGATCGAATACGAGCAGTACTTC.

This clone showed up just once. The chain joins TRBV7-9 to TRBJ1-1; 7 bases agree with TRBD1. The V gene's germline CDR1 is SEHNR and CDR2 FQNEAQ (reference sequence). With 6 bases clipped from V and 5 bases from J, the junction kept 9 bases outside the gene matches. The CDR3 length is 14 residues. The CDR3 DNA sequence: TGTGCCAGCAGTTGGAGACAGGGTGGGACTGAAGCTTTCTTT. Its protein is CASSWRQGGTEAFF.

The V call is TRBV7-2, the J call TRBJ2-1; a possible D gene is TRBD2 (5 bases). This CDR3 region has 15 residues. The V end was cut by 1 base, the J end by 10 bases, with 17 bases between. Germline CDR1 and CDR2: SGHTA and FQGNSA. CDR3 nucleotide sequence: TGTGCCAGCAGCTTAGATCGAGCCAGTTCGGGGGAGCAGTTCTTC. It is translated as CASSLDRASSGEQFF.

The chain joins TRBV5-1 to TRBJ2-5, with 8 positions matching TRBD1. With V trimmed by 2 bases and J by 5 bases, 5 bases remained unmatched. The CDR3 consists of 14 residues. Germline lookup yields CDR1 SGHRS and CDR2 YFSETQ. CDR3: CASSFSRGRETQYF. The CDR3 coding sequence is TGCGCCAGCAGCTTCTCCAGGGGGCGTGAGACCCAGTACTTC.

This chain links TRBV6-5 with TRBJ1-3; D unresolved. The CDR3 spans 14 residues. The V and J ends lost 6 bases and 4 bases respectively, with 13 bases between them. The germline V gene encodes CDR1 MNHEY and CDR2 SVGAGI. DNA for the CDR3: TGTGCCAGCAGGGCCACGGGATCGGGAAACACCATATATTTT. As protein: CASRATGSGNTIYF.

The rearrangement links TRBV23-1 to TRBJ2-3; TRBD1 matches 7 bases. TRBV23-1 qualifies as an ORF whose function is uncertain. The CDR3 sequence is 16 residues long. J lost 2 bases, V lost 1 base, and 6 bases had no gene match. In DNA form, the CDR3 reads TGCGCCAGCAGTCAATTAACAGGGGAGTCCACAGATACGCAGTATTTT. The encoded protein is CASSQLTGESTDTQYF.

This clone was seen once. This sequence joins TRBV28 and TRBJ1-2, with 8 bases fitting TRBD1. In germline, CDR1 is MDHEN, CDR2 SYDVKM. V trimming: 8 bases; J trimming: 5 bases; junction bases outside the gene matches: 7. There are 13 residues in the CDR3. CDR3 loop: CASDLGQGYGYTF. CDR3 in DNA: TGTGCCAGCGACCTTGGACAGGGTTATGGCTACACCTTC.

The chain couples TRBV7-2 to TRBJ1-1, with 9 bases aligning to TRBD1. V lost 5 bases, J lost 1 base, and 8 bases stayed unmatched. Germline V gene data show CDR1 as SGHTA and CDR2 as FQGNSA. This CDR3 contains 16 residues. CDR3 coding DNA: TGTGCCAGCAGCAGAACAGGGGGCGTTGGGAACACTGAAGCTTTCTTT. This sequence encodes CASSRTGGVGNTEAFF. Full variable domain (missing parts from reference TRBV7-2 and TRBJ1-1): GAGVSQSPSNKVTEKGKDVELRCDPISGHTALYWYRQSLGQGLEFLIYFQGNSAPDKSGLPSDRFSAERTGGSVSTLTIQRTQQEDSAVYLCASSRTGGVGNTEAFFGQGTRLTVV.

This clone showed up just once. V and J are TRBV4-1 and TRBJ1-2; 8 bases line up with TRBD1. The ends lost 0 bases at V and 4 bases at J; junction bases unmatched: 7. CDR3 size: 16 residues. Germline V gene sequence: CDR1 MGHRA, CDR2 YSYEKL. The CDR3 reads CASSQEKGTGLYGYTF. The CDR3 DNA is TGCGCCAGCAGCCAAGAAAAGGGGACAGGACTCTATGGCTACACCTTC.

The CDR3 DNA follows: TGTGCCAGCAGACTTCCCGGGACTAGCGGTTCCGAGCAGTACTTC. It encodes CASRLPGTSGSEQYF. The J gene is TRBJ2-7, the V gene TRBV5-5, with 11 nucleotides matching TRBD2. The CDR3 contains 15 residues. Germline trimming cut 5 bases from V and 6 bases from J; bases unmatched to any gene: 10. The germline V gene has CDR1 SGHKS and CDR2 YYEKEE (reference sequence).

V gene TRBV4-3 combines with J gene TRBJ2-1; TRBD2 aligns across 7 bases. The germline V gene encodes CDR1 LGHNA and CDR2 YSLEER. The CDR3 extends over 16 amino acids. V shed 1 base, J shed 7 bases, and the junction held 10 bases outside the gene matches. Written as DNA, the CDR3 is TGCGCCAGCAGCCAAGGGTATGGCGGGGGTGGGAATGAGCAGTTCTTC. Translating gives CASSQGYGGGGNEQFF.

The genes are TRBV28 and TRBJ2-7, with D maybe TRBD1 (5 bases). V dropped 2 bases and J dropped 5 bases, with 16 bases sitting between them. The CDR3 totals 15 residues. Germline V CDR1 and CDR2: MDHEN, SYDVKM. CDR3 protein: CASSLLPQGSNEQYF. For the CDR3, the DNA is TGTGCCAGCAGTTTACTCCCTCAGGGAAGCAACGAGCAGTACTTC.

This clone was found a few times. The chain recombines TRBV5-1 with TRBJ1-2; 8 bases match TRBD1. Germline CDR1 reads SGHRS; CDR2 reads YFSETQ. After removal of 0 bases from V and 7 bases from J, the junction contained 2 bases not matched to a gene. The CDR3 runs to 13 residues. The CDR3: CASSLGQGAGYTF. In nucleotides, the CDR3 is TGCGCCAGCAGCTTGGGCCAGGGGGCTGGCTACACCTTC. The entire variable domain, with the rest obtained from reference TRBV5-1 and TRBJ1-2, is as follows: KAGVTQTPRYLIKTRGQQVTLSCSPISGHRSVSWYQQTPGQGLQFLFEYFSETQRNKGNFPGRFSGRQFSNSRSEMNVSTLELGDSALYLCASSLGQGAGYTFGSGTRLTVV.